The entry below describes one T cell receptor beta chain. Its antigen remains undetermined. No base quality information exists; no much larger clone differs at one position. TCRbeta CDR3 regions were amplified from genomic DNA by means of the immunoSEQ Assay, a bias-controlled multiplex PCR. The authors' analysis ran thus. Nucleated cell counts per sample were estimated from amplification of reference gene primers within the assay. To quantify the absolute abundance of each unique TCRbeta CDR3 rearrangement, sequence reads were collapsed and filtered. For each sample, productive Simpson clonality was calculated by taking the square root of Simpson's diversity index across productive rearrangements. Here the immuneACCESS table is served through TCRdb, limited to in-frame sequences with V and J called. Missing clones are a known gap in these copies; in checked studies unresolved V genes cover under half, and the rest lacks a known reason. V, J and clone size reflect that table, while D and trimming were determined from the DNA. Here the sample has around 230,000 clones; over 80% occur a single time. The ten largest clones add up to approximately 30% of the sample.

The data are from a study of blood T cell repertoires in COVID-19 (TCRdb year 2020). Looking at the study overall: Samples covering the acute and convalescent phases of COVID-19 were provided by collaborators in the United States, Italy and Spain. The samples were drawn from the first 160 participants of the ongoing ImmuneRACE study and from 1,200 or so subjects provided by 6 global collaborators. The dataset comprised deeply sampled blood TCRbeta repertoires from subjects exposed to, actively infected with, or recovered from COVID-19. The prospective study material was composed of cDNA or gDNA derived from T cells, B-cell-depleted T cells, or PBMCs. Where HLA class I and class II types were available, the types were taken from metadata supplied by the sample provider, not from assay-based typing. Sample metadata almost always included a de-identified subject ID, COVID-19 status, age in years and sex. The repertoires were made available in a free public database intended to serve as a resource for research on the immune response to SARS-CoV-2.

The paper's findings and limits, for the study overall: The amount of clinical and demographic metadata varied by source and participant and was provided uncurated.

The CDR3, cysteine through phenylalanine, is 11 amino acids long. Solely the CDR3 DNA is kept, with 33 bases framed from the first base. The V end loses 10 bases and the J end loses 2 bases, and a stretch of 6 bases separates them. CDR1 and CDR2, looked up from the germline V gene, are ENHRY and SYGVKD. The collaborating institutions used their own protocols to collect whole blood in K2EDTA tubes. Collaborator samples were shipped for TCRbeta analysis as frozen whole blood, isolated PBMCs, or DNA extracted from either sample type. The origin of this receptor is a man aged 40-49 years with acute or convalescent COVID-19. The sequenced sample consisted of peripheral blood. The chain uses TRBV10-3 and TRBJ1-3; the D gene assignment is ambiguous. The nucleotide sequence reads TGTGCCACCAACACTGGAAACACCATATATTTT. It translates as CATNTGNTIYF.